These 2 T cell receptor beta chains share one sample of origin, sequenced in a study of blood T cell repertoires in COVID-19. Repertoires were generated with immunoSEQ multiplex PCR, while TCRdb's copy carries only in-frame clones and drops some. The sample lists approximately 360,000 clones, 83% occurring once. Specimen: PBMCs or T cells enriched from blood (not recorded which). These receptors all stem from a woman aged 50 to 60 who had recovered from COVID-19.

V usage is TRBV30 and J usage is TRBJ1-2; 8 bases match TRBD1. Looked up from germline, CDR1 is GTSNPN and CDR2 is SVGIG (reference sequence). This CDR3 is 12 amino acids long. Losses at the gene ends were 4 bases for V and 6 bases for J; bases not matched to a gene: 4. CDR3 in amino acids: CAWNQQGDGYTF. DNA of the CDR3: TGTGCCTGGAACCAACAGGGGGATGGCTACACCTTC. Variable domain in full (rest from reference TRBV30 and TRBJ1-2): SQTIHQWPATLVQPVGSPLSLECTVEGTSNPNLYWYRQAAGRGLQLLFYSVGIGQISSEVPQNLSASRPQDRQFILSSKKLLLSDSGFYLCAWNQQGDGYTFGSGTRLTVV.

The chain links TRBV27 to TRBJ2-5, with 15 bases matching TRBD2. The trim removed 4 bases at V and 1 base at J, leaving 4 bases unmatched. The CDR3 extends over 17 amino acids. Germline CDR1 reads MNHEY; CDR2 reads SMNVEV (reference sequence). CDR3 in amino acids: CASSWTSGRDLQETQYF. The CDR3 coding sequence is TGTGCCAGCAGTTGGACTAGCGGGAGGGACCTCCAAGAGACCCAGTACTTC.